These 8 T cell receptor beta chains came from one sample sequenced in a study of blood T cell repertoires in COVID-19 (dated by TCRdb to 2020 to 2021). The library was built by means of the immunoSEQ multiplex PCR assay. TCRdb limited this immuneACCESS table to in-frame rearrangements with V and J called. A share of clones is missing; checked studies link under half to unresolved V genes, and the rest is unexplained. This sample is represented by under 300,000 clones; around 86% of them were singletons. The ten most abundant clones make up roughly 2% of the sample. The material sequenced was peripheral blood. The receptors were sampled from a man aged 25-45 years who had recovered from COVID-19.

The J gene is TRBJ1-1, the V gene TRBV19, with TRBD1 identical over 8 bases. The V gene end was trimmed by 7 bases and the J gene end by 7 bases; junction bases not matched to a gene: 11. The CDR3 is 14 residues long. CDR1 and CDR2 (germline): LNHDA, SQIVND (reference sequence). CDR3: CASTPTGAGIEAFF. The CDR3 DNA sequence: TGTGCCAGTACCCCGACAGGGGCGGGCATTGAAGCTTTCTTT.

J is TRBJ2-2 and V is TRBV4-1; D gene uncertain. Trimming stripped 1 base from V and 0 bases from J, with 12 bases between. This CDR3 is 17 amino acids long. Looked up from germline, CDR1 is MGHRA and CDR2 is YSYEKL. In DNA form, the CDR3 reads TGCGCCAGCAGCCAAGGATACTTCCTACCGAACACCGGGGAGCTGTTTTTT. It translates to CASSQGYFLPNTGELFF.

The chain couples TRBV12-3 or TRBV12-4 to TRBJ2-1, with D possibly being TRBD2 (7 bases). This CDR3 region has 12 residues. Trimming took off 3 bases at V and 8 bases at J, with 8 bases between the two ends. The CDR3 bases are TGTGCCAGCAGTTTGGGGGGGCATGAGCAGTTCTTC. Translating gives CASSLGGHEQFF.

This clone was observed a handful of times. V and J are TRBV5-1 and TRBJ2-3; 11 bases map to TRBD2. Germline CDR1 and CDR2: SGHRS and YFSETQ. Trimming removed 1 base from V and 2 bases from J; junction bases left unmatched: 9. The CDR3 consists of 18 residues. CDR3: CASSLFPSGGSTTDTQYF. The CDR3 DNA reads TGCGCCAGCAGCTTGTTCCCTAGCGGGGGGTCTACCACAGATACGCAGTATTTT.

This chain links TRBV5-6 with TRBJ2-7; 9 bases map to TRBD1. The germline CDR1 and CDR2 sequences are SGHDT and YYEEEE. The CDR3 has 12 residues. In nucleotides, the CDR3 is TGTGCTACGGGACAGGGACCCTACGAGCAGTACTTC. This codes for CATGQGPYEQYF.

The chain joins TRBV3-1 (or the pseudogene TRBV3-2) to TRBJ2-7, with D hard to call. Looked up from germline, CDR1 is LGHDT and CDR2 is YNNKEL (reference sequence). The V end was cut by 3 bases, the J end by 6 bases, with 12 bases between. This CDR3 comprises 13 residues. The CDR3 DNA sequence: TGTGCCAGCAGCCAGGGTCCGGGTGCCGAGCAGTACGTC. Translation: CASSQGPGAEQYV.

The sample holds one count of this clone. The chain couples TRBV6-5 to TRBJ1-6; D gene uncertain. The CDR3 sequence is 16 residues long. V was trimmed by 0 bases and J by 7 bases, leaving 13 bases between them. Germline loops: CDR1 MNHEY, CDR2 SVGAGI. This chain's CDR3 is CASSYSYPGRNSPLHF. The DNA for the CDR3 is TGTGCCAGCAGTTACTCGTACCCAGGTCGGAATTCACCCCTCCACTTT.

This chain links TRBV6-6 with TRBJ1-2, with a weak D call TRBD1 (6 bases). Trimming removed 8 bases at V and 2 bases at J, with 12 bases between. Germline assignment: CDR1 MNHNY and CDR2 SVGAGI (reference sequence). The CDR3 loop spans 13 amino acids. As DNA, the CDR3 is TGTGCCAGCCAACCCGGACAGAACTATGGCTACACCTTC. Protein sequence: CASQPGQNYGYTF.